Here is one T cell receptor (beta chain) with its context. Its antigen is unknown. One end of the junction is discordant with germline, which a read error may explain. This record belongs to a study of post-analysis software for immune sequencing data. Study findings and constraints: F measure showed strong co-clustering of same-batch samples. The study found TRBV5-6, TRBV5-1 and TRBV20-1 among five TRBV segments more frequent in patients than controls.

TCR beta cDNA libraries included unique molecular identifiers. MiXCR was run by TCRdb on the PCR reads, yielding one entry per CDR3 protein. The top ten hold 4% to 5.5% of the sample, which has about 820,000 distinct CDR3 sequences, roughly 50% seen once. The CDR3 covers 16 residues. Germline lookup yields CDR1 SSHAT and CDR2 FNYEAQ (reference sequence). Material: blood. The chain joins TRBV7-7 to TRBJ2-3; D gene unclear. The origin of this receptor is a girl aged 10 to 17 with multiple sclerosis. The CDR3 bases are TGTGCTAGCAGCTTAGGCCTGGACGGCCGCACAGATACGCAGTATTTT. As protein: CASSLGLDGRTDTQYF.